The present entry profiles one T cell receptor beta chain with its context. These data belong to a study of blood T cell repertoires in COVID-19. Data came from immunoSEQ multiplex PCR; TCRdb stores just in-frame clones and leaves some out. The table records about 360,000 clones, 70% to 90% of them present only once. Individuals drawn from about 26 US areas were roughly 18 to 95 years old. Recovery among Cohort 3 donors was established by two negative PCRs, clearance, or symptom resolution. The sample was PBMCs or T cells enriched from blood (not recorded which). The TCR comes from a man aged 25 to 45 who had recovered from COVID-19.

CDR3 bases: TGTGCCAGTAGGACTCCCGGCGGGACAGGGGCGGACGCTTATGGCTACACCTTC. Its translation is CASRTPGGTGADAYGYTF. The chain is built from TRBV19 and TRBJ1-2; 10 bases agree with TRBD1. Germline V CDR1 and CDR2: LNHDA, SQIVND (reference sequence). V was clipped by 6 bases and J by 5 bases; unmatched bases: 18. This CDR3 has 18 residues.